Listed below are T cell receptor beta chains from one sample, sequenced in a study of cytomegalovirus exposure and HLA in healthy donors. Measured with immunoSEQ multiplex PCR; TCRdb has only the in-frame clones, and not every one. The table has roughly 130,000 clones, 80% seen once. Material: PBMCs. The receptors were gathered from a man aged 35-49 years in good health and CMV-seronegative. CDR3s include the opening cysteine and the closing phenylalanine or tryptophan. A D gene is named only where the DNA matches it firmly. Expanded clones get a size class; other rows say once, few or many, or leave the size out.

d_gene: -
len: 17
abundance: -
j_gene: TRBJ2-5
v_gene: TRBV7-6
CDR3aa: CASSSGSWVAPQETQYF
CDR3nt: TGTGCCAGCAGCTCAGGGTCGTGGGTGGCCCCCCAAGAGACCCAGTACTTC

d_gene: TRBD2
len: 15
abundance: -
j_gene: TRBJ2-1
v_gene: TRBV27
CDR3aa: CASSSLAGGFNEQFF
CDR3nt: TGTGCCAGCAGTTCCCTAGCGGGGGGGTTCAATGAGCAGTTCTTC

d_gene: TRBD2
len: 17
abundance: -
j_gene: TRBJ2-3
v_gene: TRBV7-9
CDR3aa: CASSLGRSGGARDTQYF
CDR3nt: TGTGCCAGCAGCTTAGGGCGTAGCGGGGGTGCTCGAGATACGCAGTATTTT

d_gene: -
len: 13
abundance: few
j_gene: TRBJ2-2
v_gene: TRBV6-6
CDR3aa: CASSPQATGELFF
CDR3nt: TGTGCCAGCAGCCCTCAGGCCACCGGGGAGCTGTTTTTT

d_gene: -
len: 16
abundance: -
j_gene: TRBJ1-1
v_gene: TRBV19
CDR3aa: CASSIDRTLLGTEAFF
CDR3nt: TGTGCCAGTAGTATAGATAGGACTTTACTAGGGACTGAAGCTTTCTTT

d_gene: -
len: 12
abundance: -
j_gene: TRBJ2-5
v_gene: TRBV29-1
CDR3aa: CSVRAGQETQYF
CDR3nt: TGCAGCGTTAGGGCAGGGCAAGAGACCCAGTACTTC

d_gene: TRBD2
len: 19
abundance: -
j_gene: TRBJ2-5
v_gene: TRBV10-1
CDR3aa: CASSEGPGQGGGEAETQYF
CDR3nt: TGCGCCAGCAGTGAAGGACCGGGTCAAGGCGGGGGGGAGGCGGAGACCCAGTACTTC

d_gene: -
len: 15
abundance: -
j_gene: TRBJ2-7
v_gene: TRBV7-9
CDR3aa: CASSLDLGAFYEQYF
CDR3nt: TGTGCCAGCAGCTTAGATCTGGGGGCTTTCTACGAGCAGTACTTC

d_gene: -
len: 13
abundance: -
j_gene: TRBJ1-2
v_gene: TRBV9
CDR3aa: CASSVATGSGYTF
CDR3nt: TGTGCCAGCAGCGTAGCTACGGGGTCCGGCTACACCTTC

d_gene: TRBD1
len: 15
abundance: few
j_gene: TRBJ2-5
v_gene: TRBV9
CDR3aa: CASSVMGQPQETQYF
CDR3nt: TGTGCCAGCAGCGTAATGGGACAGCCTCAAGAGACCCAGTACTTC

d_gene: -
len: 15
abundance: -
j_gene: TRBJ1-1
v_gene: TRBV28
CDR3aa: CASRSDRKTNTEAFF
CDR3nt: TGTGCCAGCAGATCCGACAGAAAAACGAACACTGAAGCTTTCTTT

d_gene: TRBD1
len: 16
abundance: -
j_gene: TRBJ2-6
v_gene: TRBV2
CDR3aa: CASRGTGGYGANVLTF
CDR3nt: TGTGCCAGCAGAGGGACAGGGGGCTATGGGGCCAACGTCCTGACTTTC

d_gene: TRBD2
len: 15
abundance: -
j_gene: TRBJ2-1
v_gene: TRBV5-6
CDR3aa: CASSLWREVYNEQFF
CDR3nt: TGTGCCAGCAGCTTGTGGCGGGAGGTCTACAATGAGCAGTTCTTC

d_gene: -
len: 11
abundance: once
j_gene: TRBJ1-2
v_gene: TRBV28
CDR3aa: CAIQRGYGYTF
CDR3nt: TGTGCCATCCAAAGGGGGTATGGCTACACCTTC

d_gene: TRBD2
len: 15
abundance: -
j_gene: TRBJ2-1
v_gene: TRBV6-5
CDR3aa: CASTLTSGKYNEQFF
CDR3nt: TGTGCCAGCACCTTGACTAGCGGCAAGTACAATGAGCAGTTCTTC

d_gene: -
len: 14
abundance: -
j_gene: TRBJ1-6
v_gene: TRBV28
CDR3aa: CASSGHSSGSPLHF
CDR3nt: TGTGCCAGCAGCGGCCATTCCTCGGGTTCACCCCTCCACTTT